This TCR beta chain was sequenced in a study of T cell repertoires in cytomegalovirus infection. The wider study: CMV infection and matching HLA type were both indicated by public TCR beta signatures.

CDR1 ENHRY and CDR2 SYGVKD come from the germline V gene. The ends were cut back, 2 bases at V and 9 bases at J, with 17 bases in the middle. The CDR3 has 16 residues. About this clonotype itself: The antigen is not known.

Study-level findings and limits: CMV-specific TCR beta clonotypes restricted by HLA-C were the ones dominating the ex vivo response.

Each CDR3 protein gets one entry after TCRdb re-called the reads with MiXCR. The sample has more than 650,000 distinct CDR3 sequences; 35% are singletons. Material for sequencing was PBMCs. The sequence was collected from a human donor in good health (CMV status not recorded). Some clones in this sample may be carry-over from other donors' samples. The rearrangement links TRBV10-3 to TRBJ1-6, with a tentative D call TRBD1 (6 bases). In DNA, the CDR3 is TGTGCCATCAGTGAGAAGGGGGGGCATGGGATTTCACCCCTCCACTTT. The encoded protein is CAISEKGGHGISPLHF.